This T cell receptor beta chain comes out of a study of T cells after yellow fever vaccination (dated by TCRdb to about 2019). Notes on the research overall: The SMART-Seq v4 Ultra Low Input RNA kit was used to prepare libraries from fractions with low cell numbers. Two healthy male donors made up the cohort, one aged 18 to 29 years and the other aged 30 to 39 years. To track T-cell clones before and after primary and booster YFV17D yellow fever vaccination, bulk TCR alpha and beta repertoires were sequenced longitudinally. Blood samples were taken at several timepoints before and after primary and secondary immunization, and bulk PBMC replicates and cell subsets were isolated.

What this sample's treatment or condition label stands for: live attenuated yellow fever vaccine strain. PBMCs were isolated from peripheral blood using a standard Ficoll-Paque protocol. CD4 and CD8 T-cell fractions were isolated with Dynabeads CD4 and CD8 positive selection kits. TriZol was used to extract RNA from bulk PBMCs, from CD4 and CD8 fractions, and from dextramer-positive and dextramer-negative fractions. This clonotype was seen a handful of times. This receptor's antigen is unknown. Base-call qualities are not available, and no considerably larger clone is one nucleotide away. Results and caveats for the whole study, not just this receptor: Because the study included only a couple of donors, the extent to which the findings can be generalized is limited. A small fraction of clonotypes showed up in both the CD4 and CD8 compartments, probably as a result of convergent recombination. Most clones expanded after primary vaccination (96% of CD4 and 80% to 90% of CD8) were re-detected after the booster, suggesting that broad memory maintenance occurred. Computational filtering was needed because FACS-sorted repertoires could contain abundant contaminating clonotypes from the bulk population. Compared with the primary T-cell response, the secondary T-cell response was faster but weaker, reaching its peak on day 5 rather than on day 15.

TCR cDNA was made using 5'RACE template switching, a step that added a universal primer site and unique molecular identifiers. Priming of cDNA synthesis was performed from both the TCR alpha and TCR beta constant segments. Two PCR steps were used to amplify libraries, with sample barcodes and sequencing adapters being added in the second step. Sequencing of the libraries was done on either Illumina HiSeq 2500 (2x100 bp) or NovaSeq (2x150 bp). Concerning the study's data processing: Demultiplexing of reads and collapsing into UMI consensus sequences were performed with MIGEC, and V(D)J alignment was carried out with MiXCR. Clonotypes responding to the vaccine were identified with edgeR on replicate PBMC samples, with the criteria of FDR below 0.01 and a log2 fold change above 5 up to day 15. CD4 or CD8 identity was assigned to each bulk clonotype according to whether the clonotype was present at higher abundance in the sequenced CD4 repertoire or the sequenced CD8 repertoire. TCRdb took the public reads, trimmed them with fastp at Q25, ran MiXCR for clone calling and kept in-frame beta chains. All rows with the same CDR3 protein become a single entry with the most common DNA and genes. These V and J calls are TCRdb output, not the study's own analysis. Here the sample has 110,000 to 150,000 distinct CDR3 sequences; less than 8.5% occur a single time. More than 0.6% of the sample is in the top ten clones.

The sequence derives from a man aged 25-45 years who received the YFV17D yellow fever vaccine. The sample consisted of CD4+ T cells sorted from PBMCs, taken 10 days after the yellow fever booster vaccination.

The DNA reads TGCAGTGCAACACCGGGACTAACGGGGAATGAGCAGTTCTTC. It translates to CSATPGLTGNEQFF. The rearranged chain carries TRBV20-1 and TRBJ2-1; 7 middle bases align to TRBD2. V loses 6 bases at its end and J loses 7 bases; junction bases beyond the gene matches: 12. The CDR3 spans 14 residues, from the cysteine through the phenylalanine. Only the CDR3 portion is preserved as DNA: 42 bases, with reading frame beginning at the first base. Per the germline V gene (reference sequence), DFQATT is the CDR1 and SNEGSKA is the CDR2.